This T cell receptor (beta chain) was sequenced for a study of beta chain features in type 1 diabetes (dated by TCRdb to 2016 to 2019). A note on the overall study: Mean age, gender distribution, total cell number and subset yield did not differ between patients and healthy donors. A total of 85 million to 140 million sorted cells were examined across all samples, and a strong correlation was observed between cell number per subset and RNA yield. Regulatory and stem cell-like memory subsets were isolated from only 8 patients and 8 healthy donors, whereas naive and central memory subsets came from all 30 or so donors. The study compared TCRB repertoires of sorted circulating CD4+ T cell subsets between recently diagnosed type 1 diabetes patients and matched healthy donors.

The CDR3 has 17 amino acids, counting the end cysteine and phenylalanine. CDR3 DNA only is kept here, 51 bases in frame from base 1. Germline trimming amounts to 0 bases on V and 3 bases on J, with 9 as the count of junction bases outside the gene matches. Sequences SGHDT (CDR1) and YYEEEE (CDR2) are obtained from the germline V gene. The entire amount of isolated RNA was reverse transcribed using the High Capacity cDNA Reverse Transcription Kit, so the sequenced TCRB transcripts were expressed ones. Deep immunoSEQ sequencing was performed on naive, central memory and regulatory T cell samples, with an average of around 3.4 million total reads per sample. Sorted cells were lysed in RLT buffer and RNA was extracted with DNase-treated RNeasy Micro or Mini kits, depending on cell number. Each cell subset was processed on its own to prevent cross-contamination, while patient and healthy donor samples were processed together. TCRB sequences were amplified from cDNA with the immunoSEQ multiplex PCR, producing 87-bp fragments spanning the CDR3 region. The amplicons were sequenced using the Illumina HiSeq platform. The authors' pipeline ran thus. PCR bias was computationally corrected using synthetic template baselines, reads within Hamming distance 2 were collapsed, and singletons that could not be merged were discarded. Reads were aligned against IMGT so that V, D and J genes, CDR3 length and insertions or deletions at six rearrangement sites could be assigned. Within each subset, clonotype counts were normalized to sorted cell number, after which true diversity and Gini coefficients were computed with the tcR R package. Repertoire sharing was quantified using the overlap coefficient calculated on TCRB nucleotide sequences. Out-of-frame TCRB sequences from naive cells were analyzed to stand in for the pre-selection repertoire. In TCRdb, the immuneACCESS table is reduced to in-frame sequences with V and J assigned. These tables do not hold every clone; where another copy was compared, an unresolved V gene accounts for under half, and the others remain unexplained. Clone size and the V and J calls come from that table; the DNA yielded D and trimming. Within this sample are over 700,000 clones, with 15% to 20% of them counted one time only. The leading ten clones occupy 0.02% to 0.025% of the sample.

The research as a whole found: Sequencing cDNA rather than genomic DNA could over-represent highly expressing activated cells, although activation and CD3 levels did not differ between groups. Naive, central memory and regulatory TCRB repertoires appeared to be more alike among patients than among healthy donors. In all four CD4+ subsets, TCRB CDR3 length was moderately but significantly shorter in type 1 diabetes patients. HLA sub-analyses involved small numbers of individuals, so any influence of HLA type on TCRB rearrangement remained unresolved. Shorter templates might have been favored by PCR, but patient and control samples were amplified and corrected together, so both groups would have been affected equally by any skew. Patients with type 1 diabetes made fewer insertions and deleted more nucleotides at VDJ recombination sites, implying thymic rearrangement abnormalities.

A single peripheral blood draw of around 120 mL on average was collected from each donor into heparinised tubes. Naive, central memory, regulatory and stem cell-like memory CD4+ T cells were sorted on a BD FACSAria II using a panel including CD45RO, CCR7, CD25, CD127, CD95 and CD27. All sorted populations exceeded 95% purity. PBMCs were isolated right away by Lymphoprep density gradient centrifugation and were stained directly, without culture. To minimize batch effects, samples were stained and sorted in pairs, one healthy donor with one patient per experiment. A remark on this clone: It lacks a known antigen. There are no base qualities to consult, and no much larger clone falls within one base.

The clonotype originates from a woman between 18 and 30 years old in good health. Recombination connected TRBV5-6 to TRBJ2-7; TRBD2 lines up with 10 middle nucleotides. Material: naive CD4+ T cells from blood. What this sample's cell subset or site label stands for: true naive CD4+ T cells. The CDR3 protein sequence reads: CASSLVVAGGPFYEQYF. The DNA sequence reads TGTGCCAGCAGCTTGGTCGTAGCGGGAGGCCCTTTCTACGAGCAGTACTTC.